The TCR beta chain under discussion was sequenced for a study of blood T cells in healthy people across ages. In its sample, this clonotype was seen a few times. V lost 3 bases to trimming and J lost 5 bases; unmatched junction nucleotides: 12. Germline CDR1 and CDR2: ENHRY and SYGVKD. The CDR3 extends over 17 amino acids. Through a sample-barcoded 5' primer and a J-beta primer mix, a second PCR was run for roughly 6 to 11 cycles. TCRdb redid the calling of the 5' RACE reads with MiXCR, one entry per CDR3 protein. The sample carries around 800,000 distinct CDR3 sequences, 25% to 30% recorded once. The same sample was also studied in work on T cells of mothers and their children.

The sequenced sample consisted of blood. The TCR originated in a boy aged 5-17 years in good health. This chain connects TRBV10-3 to TRBJ2-3; TRBD2 agrees at 9 bases. CDR3 region: CAISDVSGGGAGDTQYF. CDR3 in DNA: TGTGCCATCAGTGATGTCTCAGGCGGGGGGGCCGGAGATACGCAGTATTTT.